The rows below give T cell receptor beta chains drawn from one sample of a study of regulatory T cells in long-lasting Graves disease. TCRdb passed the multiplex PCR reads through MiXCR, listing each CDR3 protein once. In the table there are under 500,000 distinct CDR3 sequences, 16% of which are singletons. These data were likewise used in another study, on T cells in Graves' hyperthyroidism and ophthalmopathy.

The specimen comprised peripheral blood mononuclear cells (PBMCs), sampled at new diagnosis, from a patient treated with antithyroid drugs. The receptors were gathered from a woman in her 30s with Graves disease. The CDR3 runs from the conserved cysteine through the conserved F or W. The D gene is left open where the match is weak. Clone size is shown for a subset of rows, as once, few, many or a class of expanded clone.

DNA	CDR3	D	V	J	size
TGTGCCAGCAAATCGGGACAGAACTATGGCTACACCTTC	CASKSGQNYGYTF	TRBD1	TRBV27	TRBJ1-2	NA
TGTGCCAGCAGTTTCCTGACAGGGGGGGAAGCTTTCTTT	CASSFLTGGEAFF	TRBD1	TRBV27	TRBJ1-1	many
TGTGCCAGCAGTCGTGAAACCTGGGAGCAGTACTTC	CASSRETWEQYF	NA	TRBV2	TRBJ2-7	few
TGTGCCAGCAGTGAACGGACAGGGACCTACAATGAGCAGTTCTTC	CASSERTGTYNEQFF	TRBD1	TRBV2	TRBJ2-1	many
TGTGCCAGCAGCCAAGATACAGGGGAGAATGGCTACACCTTC	CASSQDTGENGYTF	TRBD1	TRBV3-1	TRBJ1-2	many
TGTGCCAGCAGCTTGGCCCTGACTAGCGGGGGTTCCTACGAGCAGTACTTC	CASSLALTSGGSYEQYF	TRBD2	TRBV5-4	TRBJ2-7	many
TGTGCCAGCAGCTCGACCCTAGTTGGGGGGCCCGGAGAGCAGTTCTTC	CASSSTLVGGPGEQFF	NA	TRBV27	TRBJ2-1	NA
TGTGCCAGCAGGCAAACAGGCAACTATGGCTACACCTTC	CASRQTGNYGYTF	NA	TRBV11-2	TRBJ1-2	many
TGTGCCAGCAGTTTCCAGGGACAGGGGGCTTCCTTCGGGTACGAGCAGTACTTC	CASSFQGQGASFGYEQYF	TRBD1	TRBV28	TRBJ2-7	many
TGTGCCAGCAGCTTTAGCAGTGTTGAGCAGTTCTTC	CASSFSSVEQFF	NA	TRBV6-2/TRBV6-3	TRBJ2-1	NA
TGCAGTGCCGCTTTTTCGTGGTCAGGGGACTATGGCTACACCTTC	CSAAFSWSGDYGYTF	NA	TRBV20-1	TRBJ1-2	few
TGTGCCAGCCTTGGTGGGGCTAGCGGGAGCAATGAGCAGTTCTTC	CASLGGASGSNEQFF	TRBD2	TRBV7-8	TRBJ2-1	many
TGTGCTAGCAGCTTAGATCGGGGGGTCAATGAGCAGTTCTTC	CASSLDRGVNEQFF	TRBD2	TRBV7-7	TRBJ2-1	few
TGTGCCAGCAGTTTATCCGGGACAGGGGAGGCGTACGAGCAGTACTTC	CASSLSGTGEAYEQYF	TRBD1	TRBV2	TRBJ2-7	NA
TGTGCCAGCAGTACTTTGAGTACGCAGTATTTT	CASSTLSTQYF	NA	TRBV6-1	TRBJ2-3	few
TGTGCCAGCAGCTTTAGCTCGGGCAGAAATTACATGAACACTGAAGCTTTCTTT	CASSFSSGRNYMNTEAFF	NA	TRBV7-9	TRBJ1-1	NA
TGCGCCAGCAGCCAAGATGCTAGAGCGGGAGCTTTAAACACCGGGGAGCTGTTTTTT	CASSQDARAGALNTGELFF	TRBD2	TRBV4-3	TRBJ2-2	many
TGTGCCAGCAGCCCGGAGACAGGAACAGTCGCAGGGGACACTGAAGCTTTCTTT	CASSPETGTVAGDTEAFF	NA	TRBV4-2	TRBJ1-1	NA
TGTGCCAGTGCCACCGGGCAAAACAATGAGCAGTTCTTC	CASATGQNNEQFF	NA	TRBV2	TRBJ2-1	few
TGTGCCAGCAGCGCTCAGGGGGGAAACTACGAGCAGTACTTC	CASSAQGGNYEQYF	NA	TRBV7-9	TRBJ2-7	many
TGTGCCAGCAGGCCGCCATTGTCTAGCGGGACACCCTACGAGCAGTACTTC	CASRPPLSSGTPYEQYF	TRBD2	TRBV28	TRBJ2-7	many
TGTGCCAGCTCAACAATAGGGACCCCAGGACGGACTGAAGCTTTCTTT	CASSTIGTPGRTEAFF	NA	TRBV18	TRBJ1-1	many
TGCAGTGCTCCGCGCCGGGACAGGGCAATCAATGAGCAGTTCTTC	CSAPRRDRAINEQFF	TRBD1	TRBV20-1	TRBJ2-1	once
TGCGCCAGCAGCCAAGTTCTGCGGGAATACAATGAGCAGTTCTTC	CASSQVLREYNEQFF	NA	TRBV4-3	TRBJ2-1	many
TGTGCCAGCTCACCGTCCAGGGATGCCAATCAGCCCCAGCATTTT	CASSPSRDANQPQHF	NA	TRBV18	TRBJ1-5	NA
TGTGCCAGCACCCACAGAGATGGCTACACCTTC	CASTHRDGYTF	NA	TRBV6-2/TRBV6-3	TRBJ1-2	many
TGCGCCAGCAGACAAACCGGGACAGGGGATCAGCCCCAGCATTTT	CASRQTGTGDQPQHF	TRBD1	TRBV4-1	TRBJ1-5	many
TGCAGCGTTGAGATGAGGGGGCGTAAGGGGTCCTACGAGCAGTACTTC	CSVEMRGRKGSYEQYF	TRBD1	TRBV29-1	TRBJ2-7	NA
TGTGCCAGCAGCGGCCCGGCAGGGTCGGGGCCATGGTACTTC	CASSGPAGSGPWYF	NA	TRBV2	TRBJ2-4	many
TGTGCCAGCAGCTTAGTAGGAAACACCATATATTTT	CASSLVGNTIYF	NA	TRBV7-9	TRBJ1-3	many
TGCGCCAGCAGCTATTACAGGGAATTGGAGACTGAAGCTTTCTTT	CASSYYRELETEAFF	NA	TRBV5-1	TRBJ1-1	NA
TGTGCCAGCTCAGACAGGGGGCGCACGTGGGATTACGGGGACGAGCAGTACTTC	CASSDRGRTWDYGDEQYF	TRBD1	TRBV18	TRBJ2-7	many
TGTGCCACCAGCAGAGTCGCCTTTGGTGAAGCTTTCTTT	CATSRVAFGEAFF	NA	TRBV15	TRBJ1-1	many
TGTGCCAGCAGTCTATACCCCGGGACAGGGGGAATAAACACCATATATTTT	CASSLYPGTGGINTIYF	TRBD1	TRBV7-9	TRBJ1-3	once